This T cell receptor (beta chain) was observed in a study of shared clonotypes between healthy human individuals. In the study overall: The study enrolled a couple of women and a few men aged 18 to 49. Each donor's CD4 naive and CD4 memory cells filled three plates apiece, CD8 naive two, and CD8 memory one. Study results and limitations: Around 5% was the fraction of naive CD4 clonotypes found shared across a few donors. Clonotype sharing levels among donors were expected to vary with sequencing depth.

The method was immunoSEQ multiplex PCR; TCRdb's version includes in-frame clones alone and lacks a portion of them. The profile shows around 2.5 million clones, under 95% of them singletons. Worth noting for this clone: Its target is unknown.

In germline, CDR1 is SQVTM, CDR2 ANQGSEA. V gave up 3 bases and J gave up 0 bases; unmatched junction bases: 8. CDR3 length equals 16 residues. The chain combines TRBV29-1 with TRBJ1-1; 9 bases are a match to TRBD1. The clonotype comes from a man in his late teens or twenties in good health. Some clones in this sample may be carry-over from other donors' samples. Source material: naive CD4+ T cells from PBMCs. Subset described: CD45RA+ positively selected. The CDR3 sequence is CSVDTRQGGMNTEAFF. Here the CDR3 DNA reads TGCAGCGTTGACACAAGACAGGGGGGCATGAACACTGAAGCTTTCTTT.